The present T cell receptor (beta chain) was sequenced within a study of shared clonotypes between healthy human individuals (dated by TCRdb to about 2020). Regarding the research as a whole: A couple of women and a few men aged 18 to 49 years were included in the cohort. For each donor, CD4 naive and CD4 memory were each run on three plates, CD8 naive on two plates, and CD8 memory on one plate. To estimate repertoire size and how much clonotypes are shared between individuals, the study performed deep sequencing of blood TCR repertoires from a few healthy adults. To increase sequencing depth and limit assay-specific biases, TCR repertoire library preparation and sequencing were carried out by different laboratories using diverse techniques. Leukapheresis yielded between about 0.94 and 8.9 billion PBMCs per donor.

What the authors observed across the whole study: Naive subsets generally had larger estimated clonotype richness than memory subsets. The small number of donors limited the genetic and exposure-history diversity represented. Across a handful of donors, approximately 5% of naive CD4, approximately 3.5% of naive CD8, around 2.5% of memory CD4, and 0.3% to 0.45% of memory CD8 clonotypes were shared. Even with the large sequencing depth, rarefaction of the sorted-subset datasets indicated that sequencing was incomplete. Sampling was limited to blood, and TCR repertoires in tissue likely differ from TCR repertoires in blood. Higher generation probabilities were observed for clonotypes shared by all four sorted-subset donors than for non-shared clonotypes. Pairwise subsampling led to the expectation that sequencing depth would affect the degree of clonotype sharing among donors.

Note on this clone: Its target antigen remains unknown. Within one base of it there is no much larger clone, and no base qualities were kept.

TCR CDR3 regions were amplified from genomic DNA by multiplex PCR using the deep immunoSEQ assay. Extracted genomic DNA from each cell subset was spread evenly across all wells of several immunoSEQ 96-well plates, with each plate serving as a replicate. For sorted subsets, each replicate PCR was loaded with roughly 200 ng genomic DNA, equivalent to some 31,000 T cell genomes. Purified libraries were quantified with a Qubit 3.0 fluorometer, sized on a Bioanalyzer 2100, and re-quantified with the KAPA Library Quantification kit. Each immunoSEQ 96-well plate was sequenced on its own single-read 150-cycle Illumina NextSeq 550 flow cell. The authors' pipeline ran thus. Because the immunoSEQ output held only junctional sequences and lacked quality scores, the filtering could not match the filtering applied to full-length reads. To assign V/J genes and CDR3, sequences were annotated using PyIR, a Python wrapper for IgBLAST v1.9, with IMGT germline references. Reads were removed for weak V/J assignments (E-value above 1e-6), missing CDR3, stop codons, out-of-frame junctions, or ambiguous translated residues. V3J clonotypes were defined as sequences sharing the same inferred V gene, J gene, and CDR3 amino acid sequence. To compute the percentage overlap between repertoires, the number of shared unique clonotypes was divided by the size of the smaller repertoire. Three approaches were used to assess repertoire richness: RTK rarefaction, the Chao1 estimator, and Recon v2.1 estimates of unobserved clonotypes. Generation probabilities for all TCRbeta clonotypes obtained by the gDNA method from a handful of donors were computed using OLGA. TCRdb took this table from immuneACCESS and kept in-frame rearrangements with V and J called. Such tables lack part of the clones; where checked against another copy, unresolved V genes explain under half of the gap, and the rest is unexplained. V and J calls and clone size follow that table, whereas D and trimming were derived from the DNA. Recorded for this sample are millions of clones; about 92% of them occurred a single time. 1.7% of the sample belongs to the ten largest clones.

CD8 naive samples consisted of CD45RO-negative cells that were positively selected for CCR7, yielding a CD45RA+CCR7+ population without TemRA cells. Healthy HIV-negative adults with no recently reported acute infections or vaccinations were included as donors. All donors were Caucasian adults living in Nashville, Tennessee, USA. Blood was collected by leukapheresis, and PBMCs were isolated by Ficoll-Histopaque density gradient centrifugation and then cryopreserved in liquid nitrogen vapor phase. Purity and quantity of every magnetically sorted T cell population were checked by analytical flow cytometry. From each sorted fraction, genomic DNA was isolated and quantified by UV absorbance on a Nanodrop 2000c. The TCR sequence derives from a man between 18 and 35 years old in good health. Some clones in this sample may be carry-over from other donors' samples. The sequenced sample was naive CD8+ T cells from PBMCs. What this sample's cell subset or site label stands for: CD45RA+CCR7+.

The CDR3 protein is CATTGLAADTQYF. The sequenced DNA is TGTGCCACCACTGGGCTAGCTGCGGATACGCAGTATTTT. The chain is made from TRBV15 and TRBJ2-3, with TRBD2 as a weak D call on 5 bases. The germline V gene (reference sequence) specifies LNHNV as CDR1 and YYDKDF as CDR2. V is clipped by 7 bases and J by 6 bases, and the sequence between their germline boundaries is 14 bases long. The CDR3 covers 13 residues, taking in both the cysteine and the phenylalanine. The read is trimmed to its CDR3 DNA, 39 bases read in frame from base 1.